A selection of T cell receptor beta chains follows, all from one sample in a study of CD8 T cells in ankylosing spondylitis. MiXCR was run by TCRdb on the 5' RACE reads, yielding one entry per CDR3 protein. The table shows some 30,000 distinct CDR3 sequences, with about 7.8% occurring only once. The sample taken for sequencing was blood, either unsorted or a sorted T cell fraction (not recorded which). These receptors originate from a male donor with ankylosing spondylitis or in good health (not recorded which). Each CDR3 is given with its conserved first and last residue. A D gene is named only where the DNA matches it firmly. Part of the rows lack a size; the others show once, few, many or a class for expanded clones.

J gene: TRBJ1-1
clone size: medium-sized
D gene: NA
V gene: TRBV20-1
CDR3 protein: CSASPQGPEAFF
CDR3 DNA: TGCAGTGCCTCCCCCCAGGGGCCTGAAGCTTTCTTT

J gene: TRBJ1-1
clone size: NA
D gene: TRBD1
V gene: TRBV29-1
CDR3 protein: CSVSDRGNTEAFF
CDR3 DNA: TGCAGCGTTTCCGACAGGGGGAACACTGAAGCTTTCTTT

J gene: TRBJ1-1
clone size: many
D gene: TRBD1
V gene: TRBV19
CDR3 protein: CASSPRTGNTEAFF
CDR3 DNA: TGTGCCAGTAGTCCAAGGACAGGGAACACTGAAGCTTTCTTT

J gene: TRBJ2-1
clone size: many
D gene: NA
V gene: TRBV20-1
CDR3 protein: CSLDFAFYNEQFF
CDR3 DNA: TGCAGTCTAGATTTCGCGTTCTACAATGAGCAGTTCTTC

J gene: TRBJ2-7
clone size: medium-sized
D gene: NA
V gene: TRBV5-1
CDR3 protein: CASSFGFLEQYF
CDR3 DNA: TGCGCCAGCAGCTTTGGGTTCCTCGAGCAGTACTTC

J gene: TRBJ2-1
clone size: many
D gene: TRBD2
V gene: TRBV20-1
CDR3 protein: CSAGTRNWLEQFF
CDR3 DNA: TGCAGTGCTGGGACTAGAAATTGGTTGGAGCAGTTCTTC

J gene: TRBJ2-5
clone size: many
D gene: TRBD1
V gene: TRBV29-1
CDR3 protein: CSVAGQGEGKTQYF
CDR3 DNA: TGCAGCGTTGCCGGACAGGGCGAGGGGAAGACCCAGTACTTC

J gene: TRBJ1-1
clone size: many
D gene: NA
V gene: TRBV7-3
CDR3 protein: CASSFSGGSGAFF
CDR3 DNA: TGTGCCAGCAGCTTTTCCGGGGGCTCAGGAGCTTTCTTT

J gene: TRBJ2-3
clone size: many
D gene: TRBD1
V gene: TRBV29-1
CDR3 protein: CSGDRGGTDTQYF
CDR3 DNA: TGCAGCGGTGACAGGGGGGGCACAGATACGCAGTATTTT

J gene: TRBJ2-5
clone size: many
D gene: TRBD1
V gene: TRBV7-2
CDR3 protein: CASRRGQGETQYF
CDR3 DNA: TGTGCCAGCAGACGGGGACAGGGTGAGACCCAGTACTTC

J gene: TRBJ2-1
clone size: few
D gene: TRBD2
V gene: TRBV6-1
CDR3 protein: CASRGRTSGASNEQFF
CDR3 DNA: TGTGCCAGCAGGGGGCGGACTAGCGGAGCGAGCAATGAGCAGTTCTTC

J gene: TRBJ2-1
clone size: few
D gene: NA
V gene: TRBV11-3
CDR3 protein: CASSLDGRPYNEQFF
CDR3 DNA: TGTGCCAGCAGCTTAGATGGGAGGCCCTACAATGAGCAGTTCTTC

J gene: TRBJ2-3
clone size: many
D gene: TRBD2
V gene: TRBV12-3/TRBV12-4
CDR3 protein: CASRLAESTDTQYF
CDR3 DNA: TGTGCCAGCAGGCTAGCGGAAAGCACAGATACGCAGTATTTT

J gene: TRBJ2-7
clone size: few
D gene: TRBD2
V gene: TRBV7-2
CDR3 protein: CASRLSSGGYEQYF
CDR3 DNA: TGTGCCAGCAGACTCTCTAGCGGGGGCTACGAGCAGTACTTC

J gene: TRBJ1-1
clone size: many
D gene: TRBD1
V gene: TRBV29-1
CDR3 protein: CSVDPGGTGRAFF
CDR3 DNA: TGCAGCGTGGATCCAGGGGGGACCGGAAGAGCTTTCTTT

J gene: TRBJ2-7
clone size: few
D gene: TRBD2
V gene: TRBV7-2
CDR3 protein: CASSSSGAYEQYF
CDR3 DNA: TGTGCCAGCAGCTCTAGCGGGGCCTACGAGCAGTACTTC

J gene: TRBJ1-1
clone size: many
D gene: TRBD1
V gene: TRBV3-1
CDR3 protein: CASSHGDRSVGAFF
CDR3 DNA: TGTGCCAGCAGCCATGGGGACAGGTCTGTTGGAGCTTTCTTT

J gene: TRBJ1-3
clone size: NA
D gene: TRBD1
V gene: TRBV2
CDR3 protein: CTSRSGTVEFYSGNTIYF
CDR3 DNA: TGTACCAGCAGATCCGGGACAGTTGAATTTTACTCTGGAAACACCATATATTTT

J gene: TRBJ2-7
clone size: few
D gene: TRBD2
V gene: TRBV3-1
CDR3 protein: CATSQGGRVYGEQYF
CDR3 DNA: TGTGCCACCTCCCAAGGAGGGAGGGTCTACGGGGAGCAGTACTTC

J gene: TRBJ2-2
clone size: many
D gene: NA
V gene: TRBV12-3/TRBV12-4
CDR3 protein: CASSKGLYTGELFF
CDR3 DNA: TGTGCCAGCAGTAAAGGGCTTTACACCGGGGAGCTGTTTTTT

J gene: TRBJ2-3
clone size: many
D gene: TRBD1
V gene: TRBV27
CDR3 protein: CASSSRFDRGGTDTQYF
CDR3 DNA: TGTGCCAGCAGTTCCCGATTCGACAGGGGTGGAACAGATACGCAGTATTTT

J gene: TRBJ2-1
clone size: many
D gene: TRBD2
V gene: TRBV20-1
CDR3 protein: CSARGTSGDYNEQFF
CDR3 DNA: TGCAGTGCTAGGGGGACTAGCGGAGACTACAATGAGCAGTTCTTC

J gene: TRBJ2-1
clone size: many
D gene: NA
V gene: TRBV20-1
CDR3 protein: CSAGAVLENEQFF
CDR3 DNA: TGCAGTGCTGGAGCCGTCCTAGAGAATGAGCAGTTCTTC

J gene: TRBJ2-5
clone size: NA
D gene: TRBD2
V gene: TRBV7-2
CDR3 protein: CASSLVGTSGRETQYF
CDR3 DNA: TGTGCCAGCAGCTTAGTTGGGACTAGCGGGAGAGAGACCCAGTACTTC

J gene: TRBJ1-6
clone size: many
D gene: NA
V gene: TRBV6-1
CDR3 protein: CASSEKWRDSPLHF
CDR3 DNA: TGTGCCAGCAGTGAAAAATGGCGGGATTCACCCCTCCACTTT

J gene: TRBJ2-3
clone size: many
D gene: TRBD2
V gene: TRBV5-5
CDR3 protein: CASSVLAEGGDTQYF
CDR3 DNA: TGTGCCAGCAGCGTACTAGCGGAGGGGGGAGATACGCAGTATTTT

J gene: TRBJ1-5
clone size: few
D gene: TRBD1
V gene: TRBV28
CDR3 protein: CASSRNRQGPNQPQHF
CDR3 DNA: TGTGCCAGCAGCCGGAACAGACAGGGTCCAAACCAGCCCCAGCATTTT

J gene: TRBJ1-4
clone size: many
D gene: NA
V gene: TRBV2
CDR3 protein: CASSVGSEKLFF
CDR3 DNA: TGTGCCAGCAGTGTTGGGTCTGAAAAACTGTTTTTT

J gene: TRBJ2-1
clone size: few
D gene: TRBD2
V gene: TRBV12-3/TRBV12-4
CDR3 protein: CASSPGGIEQFF
CDR3 DNA: TGTGCCAGCAGTCCCGGGGGGATTGAGCAGTTCTTC

J gene: TRBJ1-3
clone size: NA
D gene: TRBD1
V gene: TRBV20-1
CDR3 protein: CSVRNRDRTGNTIYF
CDR3 DNA: TGCAGTGTTCGAAACCGGGACAGAACTGGAAACACCATATATTTT

J gene: TRBJ2-3
clone size: many
D gene: NA
V gene: TRBV7-9
CDR3 protein: CASSPRGPDTQYF
CDR3 DNA: TGTGCCAGCAGCCCCAGAGGACCGGATACGCAGTATTTT

J gene: TRBJ1-1
clone size: many
D gene: NA
V gene: TRBV6-1
CDR3 protein: CASSEIVAGANTEAFF
CDR3 DNA: TGTGCCAGCAGTGAAATCGTCGCAGGGGCGAACACTGAAGCTTTCTTT

J gene: TRBJ2-1
clone size: many
D gene: NA
V gene: TRBV7-3
CDR3 protein: CASSLFSGNEQFF
CDR3 DNA: TGTGCCAGCAGCTTATTTAGCGGCAATGAGCAGTTCTTC

J gene: TRBJ2-5
clone size: many
D gene: NA
V gene: TRBV23-1
CDR3 protein: CASKVNQIRLQETQYF
CDR3 DNA: TGCGCCAGCAAAGTCAATCAAATCAGACTTCAAGAGACCCAGTACTTC

J gene: TRBJ2-2
clone size: few
D gene: TRBD1
V gene: TRBV7-2
CDR3 protein: CASSSYRGVDTGELFF
CDR3 DNA: TGTGCCAGCAGCTCCTACAGGGGAGTAGACACCGGGGAGCTGTTTTTT

J gene: TRBJ2-3
clone size: NA
D gene: TRBD1
V gene: TRBV29-1
CDR3 protein: CSVDRDSLQYF
CDR3 DNA: TGCAGCGTTGACCGGGACAGCCTGCAGTATTTT

J gene: TRBJ2-7
clone size: many
D gene: TRBD2
V gene: TRBV12-3/TRBV12-4
CDR3 protein: CASSLLAGGPLYF
CDR3 DNA: TGTGCCAGCAGTTTACTAGCGGGAGGGCCGTTGTACTTC

J gene: TRBJ2-3
clone size: many
D gene: NA
V gene: TRBV12-3/TRBV12-4
CDR3 protein: CASSLGGRLTDTQYF
CDR3 DNA: TGTGCCAGCAGTTTAGGTGGGAGGCTTACAGATACGCAGTATTTT

J gene: TRBJ2-7
clone size: many
D gene: TRBD1
V gene: TRBV12-3/TRBV12-4
CDR3 protein: CASSLVGQERLPYEQYF
CDR3 DNA: TGTGCCAGCAGTTTAGTGGGACAGGAACGACTCCCCTACGAGCAGTACTTC

J gene: TRBJ2-3
clone size: many
D gene: TRBD2
V gene: TRBV5-1
CDR3 protein: CASSNGLAGADTQYF
CDR3 DNA: TGCGCCAGCAGCAACGGACTAGCGGGAGCAGATACGCAGTATTTT

J gene: TRBJ1-2
clone size: many
D gene: NA
V gene: TRBV6-6
CDR3 protein: CASSGDEGVANYGYTF
CDR3 DNA: TGTGCCAGCTCGGGTGATGAGGGAGTAGCTAACTATGGCTACACCTTC

J gene: TRBJ2-1
clone size: few
D gene: TRBD2
V gene: TRBV5-1
CDR3 protein: CASSLEGLAGGHEQFF
CDR3 DNA: TGCGCCAGCAGCTTGGAGGGACTAGCGGGAGGCCATGAGCAGTTCTTC

J gene: TRBJ2-7
clone size: many
D gene: NA
V gene: TRBV28
CDR3 protein: CASGHNPGGLPGYEQYF
CDR3 DNA: TGTGCCAGCGGCCACAACCCCGGGGGCCTCCCCGGCTACGAGCAGTACTTC

J gene: TRBJ2-7
clone size: many
D gene: NA
V gene: TRBV5-1
CDR3 protein: CASSLVTHSYEQYF
CDR3 DNA: TGCGCCAGCAGCTTGGTGACACACTCCTACGAGCAGTACTTC

J gene: TRBJ2-7
clone size: many
D gene: TRBD1
V gene: TRBV7-7
CDR3 protein: CASSLGQGMSYEQYF
CDR3 DNA: TGTGCTAGCAGCTTGGGACAGGGGATGAGCTACGAGCAGTACTTC

J gene: TRBJ2-2
clone size: many
D gene: TRBD2
V gene: TRBV11-2
CDR3 protein: CASSLEASGTDTGELFF
CDR3 DNA: TGTGCCAGCAGCTTAGAGGCTAGCGGGACGGACACCGGGGAGCTGTTTTTT